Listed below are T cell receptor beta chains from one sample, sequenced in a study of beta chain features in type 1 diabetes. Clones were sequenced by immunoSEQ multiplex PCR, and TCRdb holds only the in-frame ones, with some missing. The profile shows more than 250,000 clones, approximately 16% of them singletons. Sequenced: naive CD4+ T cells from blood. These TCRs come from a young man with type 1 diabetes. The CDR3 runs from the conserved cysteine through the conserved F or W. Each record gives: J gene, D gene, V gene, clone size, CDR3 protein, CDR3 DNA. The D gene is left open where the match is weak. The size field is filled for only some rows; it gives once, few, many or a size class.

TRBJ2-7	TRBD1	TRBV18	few	CASSLGGQGAYEQYF	TGTGCCAGCTCACTGGGAGGACAGGGGGCTTACGAGCAGTACTTC
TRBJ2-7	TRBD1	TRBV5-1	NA	CASSPGTAYEQYF	TGCGCCAGCAGTCCCGGGACAGCCTACGAGCAGTACTTC
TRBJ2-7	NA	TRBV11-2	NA	CASSSLLVPYEQYF	TGTGCCAGCAGCTCCTTACTCGTACCCTACGAGCAGTACTTC
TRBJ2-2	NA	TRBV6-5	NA	CASSYPGGTGELFF	TGTGCCAGCAGTTACCCGGGCGGGACCGGGGAGCTGTTTTTT
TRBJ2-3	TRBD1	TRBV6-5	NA	CASSLGGAGTDTQYF	TGTGCCAGCAGTCTAGGGGGCGCGGGCACAGATACGCAGTATTTT
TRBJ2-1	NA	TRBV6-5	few	CASSPVAGTYNEQFF	TGTGCCAGCAGTCCCGTGGCGGGAACCTACAATGAGCAGTTCTTC
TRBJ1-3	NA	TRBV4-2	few	CASSLGGTSSSGNTIYF	TGTGCCAGCAGCTTGGGAGGGACGTCGAGCTCTGGAAACACCATATATTTT
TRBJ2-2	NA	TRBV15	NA	CATSRALTGAHTGELFF	TGTGCCACCAGCAGAGCTTTGACAGGAGCCCACACCGGGGAGCTGTTTTTT
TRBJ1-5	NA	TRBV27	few	CASSLSGRARNQPQHF	TGTGCCAGCAGTTTATCCGGGAGAGCCCGAAATCAGCCCCAGCATTTT
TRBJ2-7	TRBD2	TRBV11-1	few	CASSSRTSGSHEQYF	TGTGCCAGCAGCTCGAGGACTAGCGGGAGCCACGAGCAGTACTTC
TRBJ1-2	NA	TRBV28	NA	CASSLSYGYTF	TGTGCCAGCAGCCTGAGTTATGGCTACACCTTC
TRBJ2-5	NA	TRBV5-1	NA	CASSLAGQQETQYF	TGCGCCAGCAGCTTGGCCGGACAGCAAGAGACCCAGTACTTC
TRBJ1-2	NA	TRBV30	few	CAWSATFYGYTF	TGTGCCTGGAGTGCCACTTTCTATGGCTACACCTTC
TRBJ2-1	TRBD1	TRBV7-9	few	CASSARQGSSYNEQFF	TGTGCCAGCAGCGCCCGACAGGGCAGCTCCTACAATGAGCAGTTCTTC
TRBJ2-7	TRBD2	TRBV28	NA	CASSSQGGLAEAYEQYF	TGTGCCAGCAGTTCCCAAGGGGGACTAGCGGAGGCCTACGAGCAGTACTTC
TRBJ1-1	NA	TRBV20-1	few	CSAESNTEAFF	TGCAGTGCTGAGAGTAACACTGAAGCTTTCTTT
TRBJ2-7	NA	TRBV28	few	CASSLVDPRGEQYF	TGTGCCAGCAGTTTGGTAGACCCCCGGGGCGAGCAGTACTTC
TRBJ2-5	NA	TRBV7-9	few	CASSFFRGNQETQYF	TGTGCCAGCAGCTTCTTCAGGGGAAACCAAGAGACCCAGTACTTC
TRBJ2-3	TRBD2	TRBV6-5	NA	CASSTTSGRSTQYF	TGTGCCAGCAGTACGACTAGCGGGAGGTCTACGCAGTATTTT
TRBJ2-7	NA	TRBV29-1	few	CSVARGDTYEQYF	TGCAGCGTTGCCAGGGGCGATACTTACGAGCAGTACTTC
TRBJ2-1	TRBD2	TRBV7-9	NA	CASSPRRGGRNEQFF	TGTGCCAGCAGCCCACGGCGGGGGGGCAGAAATGAGCAGTTCTTC
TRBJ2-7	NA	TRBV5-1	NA	CASSFRGREQYF	TGCGCCAGCAGCTTCAGGGGTCGCGAGCAGTACTTC
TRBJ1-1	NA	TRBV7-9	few	CASSLTRTASGTEAFF	TGTGCCAGCAGCTTGACGAGGACAGCCTCGGGAACTGAAGCTTTCTTT
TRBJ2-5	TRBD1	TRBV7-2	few	CASSTGQGLGTQYF	TGTGCCAGCAGTACGGGACAGGGGTTGGGGACCCAGTACTTC
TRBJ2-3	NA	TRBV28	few	CASRPKADTQYF	TGTGCCAGCAGACCTAAAGCAGATACGCAGTATTTT
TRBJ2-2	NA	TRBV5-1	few	CASSINPGAGELFF	TGCGCCAGCAGTATTAACCCCGGGGCCGGGGAGCTGTTTTTT
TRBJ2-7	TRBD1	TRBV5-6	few	CASSLFRRQGAGEQYF	TGTGCCAGCAGCTTGTTCCGTCGGCAGGGGGCTGGCGAGCAGTACTTC
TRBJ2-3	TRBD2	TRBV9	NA	CASSAGLASNTDTQYF	TGTGCCAGCAGCGCGGGACTAGCGAGTAACACAGATACGCAGTATTTT
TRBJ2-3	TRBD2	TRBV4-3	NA	CASSQEWRGGRDTQYF	TGCGCCAGCAGCCAAGAATGGCGGGGGGGCCGGGATACGCAGTATTTT
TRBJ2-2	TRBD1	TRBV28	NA	CASSLSGGLSTGELFF	TGTGCCAGCAGTTTATCAGGGGGCCTATCTACCGGGGAGCTGTTTTTT
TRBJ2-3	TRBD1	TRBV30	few	CAWSPMGDRAPDTQYF	TGTGCCTGGTCTCCCATGGGGGACAGGGCCCCAGATACGCAGTATTTT
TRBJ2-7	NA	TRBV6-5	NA	CASRTGSGEQYF	TGTGCCAGCCGTACAGGGAGTGGCGAGCAGTACTTC